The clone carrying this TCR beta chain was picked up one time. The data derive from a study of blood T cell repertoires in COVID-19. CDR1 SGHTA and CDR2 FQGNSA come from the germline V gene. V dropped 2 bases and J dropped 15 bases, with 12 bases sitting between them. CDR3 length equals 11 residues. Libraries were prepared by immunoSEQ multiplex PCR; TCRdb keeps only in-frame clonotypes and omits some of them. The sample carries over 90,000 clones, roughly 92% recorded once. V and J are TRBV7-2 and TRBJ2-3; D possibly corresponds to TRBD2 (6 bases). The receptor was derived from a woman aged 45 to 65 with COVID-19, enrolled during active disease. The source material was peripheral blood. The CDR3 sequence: CASSLKTSKYF. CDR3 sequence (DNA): TGTGCCAGCAGCTTAAAAACTAGCAAATATTTT.